This T cell receptor beta chain was sequenced in a study of human T cells and chemical hapten exposure (dated by TCRdb to about 2021). As for the study more broadly: For sensitization, 2% DPC in acetone was applied to an approximately 2 cm by approximately 2 cm area of upper inner arm skin. Libraries were pooled for sequencing, and per-sample TCR yields varied mainly because of small differences in library volumes within the pool. Patch tests used Finn chambers with 0.01% DPC on the upper back, scored after 6 days by International Contact Dermatitis Research Group standards. The patient cohort, mostly female, included alopecia areata with under or over 50% scalp involvement, alopecia totalis and alopecia universalis. Throughout the roughly 23-week study period, patients were also given weekly therapeutic DPC doses on the scalp. This study followed changes in the peripheral blood TCR repertoire in vivo during primary and secondary sensitization of alopecia patients to the hapten diphenylcyclopropenone (DPC). Patient blood was sampled pre-sensitization (week 0) and at 2, 6 and about 24 weeks after DPC sensitization. Twenty-nine alopecia patients provided blood for TCR sequencing at one to four time points (pre-sensitization, 2, 6 and 24 weeks). Overall results and qualifications from the work: Patch test score correlated positively with the number of PT1 expanded TCRs, reaching significance at thresholds 8, 16 and 32 but not at 4. DPC sensitization did not change the number of TCRs with a frequency above 1 in 1000, and there was no evidence of changes in global repertoire structure. Alopecia, a presumed autoimmune disease, was present in all patients, so the immune response of the patients might differ from that of healthy individuals. Compared with pre-sensitization or healthy control sets, expanded TCRs formed significantly more large CDR3 similarity clusters, which is consistent with antigen-driven responses. After repeated subsampling, changes were observed in the strength of the expansion versus patch-test correlation and in the threshold at which the correlation became significant.

Sample time point, as interpreted from the label and publication: patch test 3, about 24 weeks after DPC sensitization. Reading the label with the study, this specimen's treatment or condition is: therapeutic diphenylcyclopropenone sensitization with weekly scalp DPC. Blood at each patch-test visit was drawn before the patch test was applied. Eligible patients were aged 18 to 70, diagnosed with alopecia, deemed suitable for DPC therapy, and excluded if pregnant. Unfractionated whole blood was collected in Tempus Blood RNA tubes, and total RNA was extracted from that blood. This clonotype was recorded many times. The antigen this receptor binds is unknown. Nothing much larger sits one base from this clone, and base qualities are not available. The CDR3 has 17 amino acids, counting the end cysteine and phenylalanine. Of the read, only the CDR3 DNA is kept; its 51 bases are in frame from base 1. CDR1 MNHEY and CDR2 SMNVEV were looked up in the germline V gene (reference sequence). V sheds 2 bases and J sheds 7 bases, leaving 22 bases between their ends.

Library method: RACE. Sequencing was performed on a NextSeq 500. During library preparation, unique molecular identifiers were attached to individual cDNA molecules so that TCRs could be counted in a quantitative, reproducible way. For every blood RNA sample, sequencing covered both the TCR alpha and TCR beta chains. In the original analysis: The median number of TCRs per sample was approximately 93,000, ranging from roughly 20,000 to 700,000. The Decombinator software suite was used to annotate the V, J and CDR3 of the TCR reads. Every sample was subsampled to the same number of TCRs (28,000) for the PS versus PT1 abundance plots. TCRs were defined as expanded if absent before sensitization and observed at least eight times at the 2-week time point. The raw public reads went through TCRdb reprocessing: fastp at Q25, MiXCR clone calling, in-frame beta chains kept. Rows merge per CDR3 protein into single entries with the most common DNA and genes. For this entry, the V and J calls and clone size follow TCRdb and not the study's own pipeline. The sample table shows 55,000 to 80,000 distinct CDR3 sequences, and approximately 10% are seen once. The ten largest clones represent roughly 2.3% of the sample.

The source of this sequence is a woman aged 30 to 39 with alopecia areata. Some clones in this sample may be carry-over from other donors' samples. This specimen was whole blood, taken in connection with sensitization to the hapten diphenylcyclopropenone (DPC). The chain is encoded by TRBV27 joined to TRBJ2-3; the D gene is unclear. The nucleotide sequence is given as TGTGCCAGCAGTTTAGCCCTCGGTGGCGTACGCGGAAATACGCAGTATTTT. It is translated as CASSLALGGVRGNTQYF.